The 30 T cell receptor beta chains below come from one sample, sequenced in a study of blood T cell repertoires in COVID-19. The method was immunoSEQ multiplex PCR; TCRdb's version includes in-frame clones alone and lacks a portion of them. The sample consists of some 72,000 clones, approximately 90% of them appearing once. Sequences were obtained from peripheral blood. All receptors derive from a man aged 60-69 years with acute or convalescent COVID-19.

CDR3 coding DNA: TGTGCCAGCAGCTCGGGACTAGCGGGGATAGAGGAGCTGTTTTTT. Amino acid sequence: CASSSGLAGIEELFF. The gene calls are TRBV11-2 and TRBJ2-2; 13 bases agree with TRBD2. V gave up 4 bases and J gave up 10 bases; unmatched junction bases: 6. This CDR3 comprises 15 residues. Germline lookup yields CDR1 SGHAT and CDR2 FQNNGV.

This clone is a singleton in its sample. The gene calls are TRBV6-5 and TRBJ2-3; 7 bases align to TRBD1. Germline CDR1 reads MNHEY; CDR2 reads SVGAGI. V trimming: 7 bases; J trimming: 3 bases; junction bases outside the gene matches: 7. The CDR3 extends over 14 amino acids. The CDR3 bases are TGTGCCAGCAAAGAGACAGGGTCAACAGATACGCAGTATTTT. Amino acid sequence: CASKETGSTDTQYF.

This chain joins TRBV2 and TRBJ1-6; 7 nucleotides line up with TRBD1. With V trimmed by 8 bases and J by 9 bases, 13 bases remained unmatched. Germline CDR1 and CDR2: SNHLY and FYNNEI. The CDR3 is 15 amino acids. The DNA for the CDR3 is TGTGCCAGCCGCCCAACGACAGGGTCTGGTTCACCCCTCCACTTT. This gives the protein CASRPTTGSGSPLHF.

V and J are TRBV6-1 and TRBJ1-1, with TRBD1 identical over 10 bases. V lost 3 bases and J lost 3; bases outside the gene matches: 7. The germline V gene has CDR1 MNHNS and CDR2 SASEGT. The CDR3 totals 16 residues. The CDR3 nucleotides are TGTGCCAGCAGTGACCCGGGACAGGGGATATACACTGAAGCTTTCTTT. It encodes CASSDPGQGIYTEAFF.

The V and J genes are TRBV5-1 and TRBJ1-1, with D tentatively TRBD1 (5 bases). Germline V gene lookup returns CDR1 SGHRS and CDR2 YFSETQ. V dropped 0 bases and J dropped 5 bases, with 11 bases sitting between them. The CDR3 totals 14 residues. The CDR3 protein is CASSLGGLGTEAFF. Written as DNA, the CDR3 is TGCGCCAGCAGCTTGGGGGGCCTGGGGACTGAAGCTTTCTTT. Filled out from reference TRBV5-1 and TRBJ1-1, the complete variable domain reads KAGVTQTPRYLIKTRGQQVTLSCSPISGHRSVSWYQQTPGQGLQFLFEYFSETQRNKGNFPGRFSGRQFSNSRSEMNVSTLELGDSALYLCASSLGGLGTEAFFGQGTRLTVV.

This chain links TRBV6-5 with TRBJ1-1; TRBD1 agrees at 9 bases. The V gene's germline CDR1 is MNHEY and CDR2 SVGAGI. Losses at the gene ends were 7 bases for V and 5 bases for J; bases not matched to a gene: 5. The CDR3 is 13 amino acids. The CDR3 DNA sequence: TGTGCCAGCAAGGGGACAGGGAAGACTGAAGCTTTCTTT. The encoded protein is CASKGTGKTEAFF.

The chain joins TRBV6-5 to TRBJ1-2; TRBD1 matches at 7 bases. The CDR3 runs 15 residues. The germline gives CDR1 MNHEY, CDR2 SVGAGI. Losses at the gene ends were 0 bases for V and 3 bases for J; bases not matched to a gene: 4. CDR3 bases: TGTGCCAGCAGTTACTCGAGACAGGGATACTATGGCTACACCTTC. It yields the protein CASSYSRQGYYGYTF.

V and J are TRBV27 and TRBJ1-3; the match to TRBD1 covers 7 bases. With 6 bases clipped from V and 2 bases from J, the junction kept 10 bases outside the gene matches. This CDR3 comprises 16 residues. Germline V gene lookup returns CDR1 MNHEY and CDR2 SMNVEV (reference sequence). The CDR3 DNA reads as TGTGCCAGCAGCGTGAACCCCGGGACAGCTGGAAACACCATATATTTT. Amino acids: CASSVNPGTAGNTIYF.

This sequence joins TRBV12-3 or TRBV12-4 and TRBJ1-2, with TRBD1 matching over 7 bases. This CDR3 is 13 amino acids long. The V segment lost 6 bases and the J segment 3 bases; nucleotides outside the gene matches: 4. CDR3 DNA: TGTGCCAGCAGCACAGGGGTTCACTATGGCTACACCTTC. Protein product: CASSTGVHYGYTF.

V and J are TRBV4-2 and TRBJ2-5; 7 positions agree with TRBD2. Per germline, CDR1 LGHNA and CDR2 YNFKEQ. Trimming cost V 2 bases and J 1 base; bases outside gene matches: 7. CDR3 length: 16 amino acids. The CDR3 reads CASSQSPVAGQETQYF. Here the CDR3 DNA reads TGTGCCAGCAGCCAAAGCCCGGTAGCGGGCCAAGAGACCCAGTACTTC.

The gene calls are TRBV9 and TRBJ2-7, with D possibly TRBD2 on 6 matching bases. CDR3 size: 14 residues. V dropped 0 bases and J dropped 5 bases, with 12 bases sitting between them. Looked up from germline, CDR1 is SGDLS and CDR2 is YYNGEE. Here the CDR3 DNA reads TGTGCCAGCAGCGTAGCGGGAGTGCTGGACGAGCAGTACTTC. This translates into CASSVAGVLDEQYF.

The count of this clone is one. The chain joins TRBV24-1 to TRBJ2-1, with 9 bases identical to TRBD2. The ends lost 5 bases at V and 7 bases at J; junction bases unmatched: 2. The CDR3 length is 13 residues. Looked up from germline, CDR1 is KGHDR and CDR2 is SFDVKD. Here the CDR3 reads CATSASGENEQFF. The CDR3 coding sequence is TGTGCCACCAGTGCTAGCGGGGAGAATGAGCAGTTCTTC.

The rearrangement uses TRBV5-8 and TRBJ2-5; perhaps TRBD2 as D (7 bases). The CDR3 length is 15 residues. CDR1 SGHTS and CDR2 YDEGEE come from the germline V gene. The V and J ends lost 4 bases and 2 bases respectively, with 15 bases between them. CDR3 bases: TGTGCCAGCAGCGTGGGGGCGCGGGGGCAAGAGACCCAGTACTTC. Residues: CASSVGARGQETQYF.

The chain's CDR3 is CASARDTTNEKLFF. CDR3 nucleotides: TGTGCCAGCGCCCGGGACACAACTAATGAAAAACTGTTTTTT. This chain connects TRBV9 to TRBJ1-4; perhaps TRBD1 as D (6 bases). The germline V and J ends were trimmed by 7 bases and 0 bases, with 10 bases remaining between them. Germline V gene data show CDR1 as SGDLS and CDR2 as YYNGEE. This CDR3 has 14 residues. The variable domain in full, completed from reference TRBV9 and TRBJ1-4, reads DSGVTQTPKHLITATGQRVTLRCSPRSGDLSVYWYQQSLDQGLQFLIQYYNGEERAKGNILERFSAQQFPDLHSELNLSSLELGDSALYFCASARDTTNEKLFFGSGTQLSVL.

The gene calls are TRBV6-2 or TRBV6-3 and TRBJ2-7, with TRBD2 matching 13 bases. Germline V gene lookup returns CDR1 MNHEY and CDR2 SVGEGT. This CDR3 comprises 17 residues. V was clipped by 3 bases and J by 3 bases; unmatched bases: 8. CDR3 loop: CASSYTLAGGPHYEQYF. The CDR3, as DNA: TGTGCCAGCAGTTATACACTAGCGGGAGGGCCCCACTACGAGCAGTACTTC.

V and J are TRBV6-5 and TRBJ2-5, with 10 bases identical to TRBD1. Germline assignment: CDR1 MNHEY and CDR2 SVGAGI. The CDR3 runs to 14 residues. V was pared by 5 bases and J by 3 bases, with 3 bases of the junction left unmatched. The CDR3 loop reads CASSHGQGEETQYF. In DNA, the CDR3 is TGTGCCAGCAGTCACGGACAGGGGGAAGAGACCCAGTACTTC.

The V call is TRBV12-3 or TRBV12-4, the J call TRBJ2-2; D not resolved. The CDR3 is 13 amino acids. V was clipped by 1 base and J by 4 bases, with 4 bases between them. CDR3 sequence (DNA): TGTGCCAGCAGTTTAGTACTCACCGGGGAGCTGTTTTTT. Amino acids: CASSLVLTGELFF.

The V and J genes are TRBV19 and TRBJ2-5; possibly TRBD2 for D (7 bases). Trimming took off 5 bases at V and 4 bases at J, with 14 bases between the two ends. CDR1 LNHDA and CDR2 SQIVND come from the germline V gene (reference sequence). This CDR3 has 14 residues. CDR3 nucleotide sequence: TGTGCCAGTAGTTCCACAGGGAGGGGAGAGACCCAGTACTTC. Amino acid sequence: CASSSTGRGETQYF.

V gene TRBV9 combines with J gene TRBJ2-1; TRBD2 matches 12 bases. Trimming at V came to 4 bases and at J to 9 bases, leaving 14 bases not matched to a gene. CDR1 SGDLS and CDR2 YYNGEE come from the germline V gene. This CDR3 contains 17 residues. The CDR3 coding sequence is TGTGCCAGCAGCAAACATCGACTAGCGGGAGTTAGTGGTGAGCAGTTCTTC. It codes for CASSKHRLAGVSGEQFF.

V is TRBV10-2 and J is TRBJ2-5; D is perhaps TRBD2 (5 bases). V was pared by 3 bases and J by 9 bases, with 20 bases between. The V gene's germline CDR1 is WSHSY and CDR2 SAAADI. CDR3 length equals 15 residues. CDR3 region: CASSDQRNGVGPQYF. The CDR3 bases are TGCGCCAGCAGTGATCAGCGGAACGGTGTAGGACCCCAGTACTTC.

This chain joins TRBV24-1 and TRBJ2-5, with unresolved D. The germline CDR1 and CDR2 sequences are KGHDR and SFDVKD. The CDR3 is made up of 16 amino acids. Trimming removed 2 bases at V and 5 bases at J, with 17 bases between. The chain's CDR3 is CATSDSKPERGETQYF. The CDR3 nucleotides read TGTGCCACCAGTGATTCGAAGCCGGAGAGAGGTGAGACCCAGTACTTC.

This rearrangement joins TRBV7-6 to TRBJ2-7; D perhaps matches TRBD1 (6 bases). This CDR3 has 14 amino acids. The germline V gene encodes CDR1 SGHVS and CDR2 FNYEAQ. V lost 5 bases and J 3 bases, leaving 14 bases between the germline ends. This CDR3 reads CASSPRGSDYEQYF. The CDR3 DNA is TGTGCCAGCAGCCCCAGGGGTTCGGACTACGAGCAGTACTTC.

The chain employs TRBV4-2 and TRBJ2-7; 14 nucleotides align to TRBD2. V dropped 4 bases and J dropped 7; count of bases not matched to a gene: 3. Per germline, CDR1 LGHNA and CDR2 YNFKEQ. The CDR3 spans 14 residues. The DNA of the CDR3 is TGTGCCAGCAGCCCGGGACTAGCGGGAGTTGAGCAGTACTTC. Protein: CASSPGLAGVEQYF.

For the CDR3, the DNA is TGTGCCAGTAGTATAGGCTATAGCAATCAGCCCCAGCATTTT. Its protein product is CASSIGYSNQPQHF. J is TRBJ1-5 and V is TRBV19; no firm D call. The CDR3 is 14 amino acids. Deletions cut 1 base from V and 0 bases from J, with 4 bases between. Germline values: CDR1 LNHDA, CDR2 SQIVND (reference sequence).

This clone was seen only once. The chain recombines TRBV5-4 with TRBJ1-6; D may be TRBD1 (5 bases). Per germline, CDR1 SGHNT and CDR2 YYREEE (reference sequence). V was cut by 0 bases and J by 7 bases, with 8 bases left in between. The CDR3 runs 14 residues. CDR3 DNA: TGTGCCAGCAGCTTGGGACAGATCAATTCACCCCTCCACTTT. Protein sequence: CASSLGQINSPLHF.

This clone was counted only a few times. The same CDR3 arises from other DNA sequences in this sample as well. This chain joins TRBV7-3 and TRBJ2-3, with 8 bases lining up with TRBD2. The CDR3 is 15 amino acids. V trimming: 3 bases; J trimming: 0 bases; junction bases outside the gene matches: 2. CDR1 and CDR2 (germline): SGHTA, FQGTGA. CDR3 bases: TGTGCCAGCAGCTTGGCGGGGGGAAGCACAGATACGCAGTATTTT. Translation gives CASSLAGGSTDTQYF.

The chain couples TRBV10-1 to TRBJ2-5; TRBD1 matches 9 bases. The J call is uncertain, as TRBJ2-7 better fits the DNA end. CDR1 is WNHNN and CDR2 is SYGVQD in the germline V gene (reference sequence). The CDR3 covers 14 residues. DNA for the CDR3: TGCGCCAGCAGTGAGTCCGGGACAGGGAACGAGCAGTACTTC. Translated, it gives CASSESGTGNEQYF.

Turning to this clone: Different DNA sequences within this sample yield the same CDR3. The rearrangement joins TRBV7-2 to TRBJ2-3; perhaps TRBD2 as D (6 bases). The CDR3 runs 15 residues. Germline V gene data show CDR1 as SGHTA and CDR2 as FQGNSA. The V end was cut by 1 base, the J end by 2 bases, with 10 bases between. In DNA, the CDR3 is TGTGCCAGCAGCTTAGATAGGGGACTCACAGATACGCAGTATTTT. This translates into CASSLDRGLTDTQYF. The full variable domain, in which reference TRBV7-2 and TRBJ2-3 provide the parts outside the CDR3, is GAGVSQSPSNKVTEKGKDVELRCDPISGHTALYWYRQSLGQGLEFLIYFQGNSAPDKSGLPSDRFSAERTGGSVSTLTIQRTQQEDSAVYLCASSLDRGLTDTQYFGPGTRLTVL.

DNA for the CDR3: TGTGCCAGCAGTTCTCACACTCAGCCCCAGCATTTT. It codes for CASSSHTQPQHF. The chain links TRBV12-3 or TRBV12-4 to TRBJ1-5; D gene unclear. The CDR3 consists of 12 residues. With 4 bases removed from V and 6 bases from J, the gap between germline ends came to 7 bases.

This rearrangement joins TRBV5-4 to TRBJ2-5; TRBD2 aligns across 14 bases. Germline CDR1 and CDR2: SGHNT and YYREEE (reference sequence). The CDR3 runs to 16 residues. After removal of 4 bases from V and 5 bases from J, the junction contained 7 bases not matched to a gene. CDR3 sequence: CASSQGLAGERETQYF. As DNA, the CDR3 is TGTGCCAGCAGCCAGGGACTAGCGGGAGAGCGTGAGACCCAGTACTTC.